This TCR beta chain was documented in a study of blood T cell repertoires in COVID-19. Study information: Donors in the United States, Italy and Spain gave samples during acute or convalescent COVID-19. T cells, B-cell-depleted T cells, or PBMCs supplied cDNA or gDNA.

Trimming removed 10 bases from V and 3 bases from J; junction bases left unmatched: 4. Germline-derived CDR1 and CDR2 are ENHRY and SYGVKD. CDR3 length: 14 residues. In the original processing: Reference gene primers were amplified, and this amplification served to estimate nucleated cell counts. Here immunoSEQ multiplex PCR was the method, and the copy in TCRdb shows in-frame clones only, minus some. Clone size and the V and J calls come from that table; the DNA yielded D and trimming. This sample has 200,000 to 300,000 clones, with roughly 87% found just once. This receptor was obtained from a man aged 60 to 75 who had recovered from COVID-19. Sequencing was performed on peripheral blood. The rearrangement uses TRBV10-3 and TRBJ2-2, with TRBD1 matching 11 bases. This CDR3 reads CATRDRGDTGELFF. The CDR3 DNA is TGTGCCACCCGGGACAGGGGGGACACCGGGGAGCTGTTTTTT.